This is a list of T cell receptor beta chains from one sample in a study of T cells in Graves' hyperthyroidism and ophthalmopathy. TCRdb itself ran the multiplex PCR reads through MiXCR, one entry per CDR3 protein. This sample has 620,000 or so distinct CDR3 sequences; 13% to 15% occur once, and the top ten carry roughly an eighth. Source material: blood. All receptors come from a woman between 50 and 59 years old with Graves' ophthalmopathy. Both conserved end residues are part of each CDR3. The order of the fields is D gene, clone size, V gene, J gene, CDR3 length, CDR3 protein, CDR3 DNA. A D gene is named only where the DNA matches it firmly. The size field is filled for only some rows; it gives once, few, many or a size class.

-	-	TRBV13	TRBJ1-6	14	CASSLFPKDSPLHF	TGTGCCAGCAGCTTATTTCCTAAGGATTCACCCCTCCACTTT
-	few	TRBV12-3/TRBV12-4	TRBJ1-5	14	CASSSVGEYQPQHF	TGTGCCAGCAGTTCTGTAGGGGAATATCAGCCCCAGCATTTT
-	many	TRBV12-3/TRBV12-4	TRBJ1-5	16	CASRYEGQPPNQPQHF	TGTGCCAGCAGGTATGAGGGCCAACCTCCCAATCAGCCCCAGCATTTT
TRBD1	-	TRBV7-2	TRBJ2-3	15	CASSSHQGATDTQYF	TGTGCCAGCAGCTCCCATCAGGGGGCCACAGATACGCAGTATTTT
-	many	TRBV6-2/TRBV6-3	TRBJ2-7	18	CASTLPFDLHGTFYEQYF	TGTGCCAGCACCCTACCGTTCGATCTTCACGGGACATTCTACGAGCAGTACTTC
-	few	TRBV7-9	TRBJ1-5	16	CASSLAAGTQNQPQHF	TGTGCCAGCAGCTTAGCCGCGGGAACCCAAAATCAGCCCCAGCATTTT
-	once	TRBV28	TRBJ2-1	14	CASRGQVGSNEQFF	TGTGCCAGCAGGGGACAAGTTGGTAGCAATGAGCAGTTCTTC
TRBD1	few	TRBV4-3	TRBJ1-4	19	CASSQHQPTRQGENEKLFF	TGCGCCAGCAGCCAACATCAGCCAACTAGACAGGGCGAAAATGAAAAACTGTTTTTT
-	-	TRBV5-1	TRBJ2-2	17	CASSKQQGGLDTGELFF	TGCGCCAGCAGCAAACAACAGGGAGGGTTGGACACCGGGGAGCTGTTTTTT
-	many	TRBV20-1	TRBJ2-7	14	CSASGWHRIYEQYF	TGCAGTGCTAGTGGTTGGCACCGGATCTACGAGCAGTACTTC
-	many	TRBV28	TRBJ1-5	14	CASSPSGGQQPQHF	TGTGCCAGCAGTCCTTCGGGGGGGCAACAGCCCCAGCATTTT
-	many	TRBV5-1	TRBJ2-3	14	CASSLWGRTDTQYF	TGCGCCAGCAGCTTGTGGGGTCGCACAGATACGCAGTATTTT
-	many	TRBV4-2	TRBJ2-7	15	CASSFTREPPYEQYF	TGTGCCAGCAGTTTCACCAGGGAACCCCCCTACGAGCAGTACTTC
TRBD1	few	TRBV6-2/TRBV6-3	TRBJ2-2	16	CASDKSGTGPTGELFF	TGTGCCAGCGACAAATCCGGGACAGGGCCCACCGGGGAGCTGTTTTTT
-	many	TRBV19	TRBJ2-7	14	CASSISGTSYEQYF	TGTGCCAGTAGTATATCGGGGACCTCCTACGAGCAGTACTTC
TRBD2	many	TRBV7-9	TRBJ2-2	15	CASSRLAGVIGELFF	TGTGCCAGCAGCCGACTAGCGGGAGTTATCGGGGAGCTGTTTTTT
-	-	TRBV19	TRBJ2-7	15	CASSNDRRTPYEQYF	TGTGCCAGTAGTAACGACAGGAGAACCCCCTACGAGCAGTACTTC
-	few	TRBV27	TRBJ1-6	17	CASTPLGTGTGISPLHF	TGTGCCAGCACCCCCCTCGGGACGGGTACAGGAATTTCACCCCTCCACTTT
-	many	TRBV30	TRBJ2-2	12	CAWSGYTGELFF	TGTGCCTGGAGTGGGTATACCGGGGAGCTGTTTTTT
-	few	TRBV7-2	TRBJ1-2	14	CASSLAVGASGYTF	TGTGCCAGCAGCTTAGCGGTGGGGGCTTCTGGCTACACCTTC
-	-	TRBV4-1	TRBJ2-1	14	CASSQAAGDNEQFF	TGCGCCAGCAGCCAAGCCGCAGGGGACAATGAGCAGTTCTTC
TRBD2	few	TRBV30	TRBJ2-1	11	CAWSMGGKQFF	TGTGCCTGGTCAATGGGGGGGAAGCAGTTCTTC
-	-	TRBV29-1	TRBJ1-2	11	CGVVFGNGYTF	TGCGGCGTTGTTTTTGGGAATGGCTACACCTTC
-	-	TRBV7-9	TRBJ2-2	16	CASSLSISGNTGELFF	TGTGCCAGCAGCTTGAGTATTAGCGGGAACACCGGGGAGCTGTTTTTT
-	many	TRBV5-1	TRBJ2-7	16	CASSLGRASSSYEQYF	TGCGCCAGCAGCTTGGGCCGTGCCTCTAGCTCCTACGAGCAGTACTTC
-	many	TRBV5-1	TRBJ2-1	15	CASSLEGGTGNEQFF	TGCGCCAGCAGCTTGGAAGGGGGTACCGGCAATGAGCAGTTCTTC
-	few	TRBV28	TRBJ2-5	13	CASRTDNQETQYF	TGTGCCAGCAGGACAGACAACCAAGAGACCCAGTACTTC
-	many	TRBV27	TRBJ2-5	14	CASGTRANQETQYF	TGTGCCAGCGGAACCCGGGCCAATCAAGAGACCCAGTACTTC
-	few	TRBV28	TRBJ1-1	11	CASRDDTEAFF	TGTGCCAGCAGGGATGACACTGAAGCTTTCTTT
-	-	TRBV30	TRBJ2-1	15	CAWKRFSSSYNEQFF	TGTGCCTGGAAGAGGTTCTCGAGCTCCTACAATGAGCAGTTCTTC
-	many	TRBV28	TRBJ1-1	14	CASSPLQTNTEAFF	TGTGCCAGCAGTCCCTTACAGACGAACACTGAAGCTTTCTTT
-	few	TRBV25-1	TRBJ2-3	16	CASSEFRGTSTDTQYF	TGTGCCAGCAGTGAATTTCGGGGGACTAGCACAGATACGCAGTATTTT
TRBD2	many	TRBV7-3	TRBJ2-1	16	CASSPRLADSYNEQFF	TGTGCCAGCAGTCCCAGACTAGCGGACTCCTACAATGAGCAGTTCTTC
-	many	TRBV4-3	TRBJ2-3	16	CASSQEMRDRTDTQYF	TGCGCCAGCAGCCAAGAAATGCGGGACCGCACAGATACGCAGTATTTT
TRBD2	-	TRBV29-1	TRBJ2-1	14	CSAAGGSSYNEQFF	TGCAGCGCCGCGGGGGGGAGCTCCTACAATGAGCAGTTCTTC
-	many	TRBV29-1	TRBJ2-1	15	CSVEGQGLSYNEQFF	TGCAGCGTTGAGGGGCAGGGCCTCTCCTACAATGAGCAGTTCTTC
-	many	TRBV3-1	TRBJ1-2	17	CASSQVIRTGHNYGYTF	TGTGCCAGCAGCCAAGTTATCAGGACGGGGCATAACTATGGCTACACCTTC
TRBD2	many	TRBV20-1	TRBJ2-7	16	CSAKTGLAGVSYEQYF	TGCAGTGCTAAAACGGGGCTAGCGGGAGTATCCTACGAGCAGTACTTC
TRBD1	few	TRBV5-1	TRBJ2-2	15	CASRTGTVGTGELFF	TGCGCCAGCAGGACCGGGACAGTTGGTACCGGGGAGCTGTTTTTT
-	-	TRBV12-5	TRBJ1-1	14	CASGPPGMNTEAFF	TGTGCTAGTGGTCCGCCGGGCATGAACACTGAAGCTTTCTTT
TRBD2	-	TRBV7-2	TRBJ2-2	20	CASSRRYRTSGRAPTGELFF	TGTGCCAGCAGCCGGAGGTACCGAACTAGCGGGAGGGCCCCCACCGGGGAGCTGTTTTTT
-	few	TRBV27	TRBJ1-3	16	CASSYQGGLSGNTIYF	TGTGCCAGCAGTTATCAGGGCGGCCTCTCTGGAAACACCATATATTTT